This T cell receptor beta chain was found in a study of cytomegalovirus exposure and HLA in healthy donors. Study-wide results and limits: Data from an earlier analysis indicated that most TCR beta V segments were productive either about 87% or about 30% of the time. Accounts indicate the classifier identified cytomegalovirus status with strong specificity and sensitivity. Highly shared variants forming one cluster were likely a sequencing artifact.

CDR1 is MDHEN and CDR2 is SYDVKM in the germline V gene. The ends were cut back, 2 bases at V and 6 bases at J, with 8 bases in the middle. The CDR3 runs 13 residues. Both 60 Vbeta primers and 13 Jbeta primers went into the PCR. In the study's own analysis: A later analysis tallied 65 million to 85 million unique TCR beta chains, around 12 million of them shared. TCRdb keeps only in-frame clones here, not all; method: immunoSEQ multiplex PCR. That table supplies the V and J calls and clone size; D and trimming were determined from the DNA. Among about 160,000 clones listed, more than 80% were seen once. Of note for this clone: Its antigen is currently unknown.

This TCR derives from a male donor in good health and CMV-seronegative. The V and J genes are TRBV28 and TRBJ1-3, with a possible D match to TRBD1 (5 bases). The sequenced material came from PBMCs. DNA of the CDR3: TGTGCCAGCAGTTTAAGCAGGGAAAACACCATATATTTT. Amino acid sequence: CASSLSRENTIYF. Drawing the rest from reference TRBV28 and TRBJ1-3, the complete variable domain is DVKVTQSSRYLVKRTGEKVFLECVQDMDHENMFWYRQDPGLGLRLIYFSYDVKMKEKGDIPEGYSVSREKKERFSLILESASTNQTSMYLCASSLSRENTIYFGEGSWLTVV.